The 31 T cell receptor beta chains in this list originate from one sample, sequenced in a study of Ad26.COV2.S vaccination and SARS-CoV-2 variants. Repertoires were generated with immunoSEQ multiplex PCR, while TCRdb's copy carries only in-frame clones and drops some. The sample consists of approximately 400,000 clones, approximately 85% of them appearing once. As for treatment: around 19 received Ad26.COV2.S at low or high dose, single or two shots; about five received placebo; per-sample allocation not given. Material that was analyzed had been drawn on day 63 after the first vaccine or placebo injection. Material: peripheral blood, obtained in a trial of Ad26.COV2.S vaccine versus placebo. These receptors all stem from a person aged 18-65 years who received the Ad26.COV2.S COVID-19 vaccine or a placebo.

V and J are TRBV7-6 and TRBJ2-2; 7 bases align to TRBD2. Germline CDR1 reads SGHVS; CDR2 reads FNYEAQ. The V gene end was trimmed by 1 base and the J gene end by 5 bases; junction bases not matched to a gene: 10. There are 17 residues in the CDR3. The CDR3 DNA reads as TGTGCCAGCAGCTTAGAAGCGGGGCTAGCGGTAACCGGGGAGCTGTTTTTT. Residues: CASSLEAGLAVTGELFF.

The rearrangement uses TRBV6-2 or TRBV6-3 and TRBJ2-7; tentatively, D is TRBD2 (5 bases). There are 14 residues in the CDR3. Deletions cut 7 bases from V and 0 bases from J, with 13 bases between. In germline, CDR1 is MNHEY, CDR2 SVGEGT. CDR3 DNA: TGTGCCAGCACCCCGAGTGGGAGCTCCTACGAGCAGTACTTC. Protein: CASTPSGSSYEQYF.

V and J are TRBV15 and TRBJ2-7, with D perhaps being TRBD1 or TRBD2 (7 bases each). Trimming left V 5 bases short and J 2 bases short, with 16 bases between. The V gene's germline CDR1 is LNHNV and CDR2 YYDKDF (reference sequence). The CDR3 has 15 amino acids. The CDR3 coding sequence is TGTGCCACCAGCGCCAGACAGGGAGGGCCCTACGAGCAGTACTTC. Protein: CATSARQGGPYEQYF.

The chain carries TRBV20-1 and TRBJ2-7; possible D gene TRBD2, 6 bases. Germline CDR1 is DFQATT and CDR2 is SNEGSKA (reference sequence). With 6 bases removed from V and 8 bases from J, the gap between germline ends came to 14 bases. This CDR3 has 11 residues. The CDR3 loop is CSASGGFQQYF. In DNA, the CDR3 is TGCAGTGCCTCTGGGGGGTTCCAGCAGTACTTC.

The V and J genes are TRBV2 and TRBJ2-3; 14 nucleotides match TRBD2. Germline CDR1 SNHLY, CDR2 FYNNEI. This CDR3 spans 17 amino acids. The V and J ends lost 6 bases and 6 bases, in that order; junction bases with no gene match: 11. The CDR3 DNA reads TGTGCCAGCAGGGGACTAGCGGGGGCCGCCTATCCGGATACGCAGTATTTT. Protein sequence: CASRGLAGAAYPDTQYF.

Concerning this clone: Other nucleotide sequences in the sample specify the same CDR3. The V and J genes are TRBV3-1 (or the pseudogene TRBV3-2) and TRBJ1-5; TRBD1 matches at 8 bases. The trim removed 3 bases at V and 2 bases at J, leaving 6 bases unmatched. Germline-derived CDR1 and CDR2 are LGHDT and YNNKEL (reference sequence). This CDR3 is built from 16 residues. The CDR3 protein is CASSQSPGQGNQPQHF. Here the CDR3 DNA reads TGTGCCAGCAGCCAGTCCCCGGGACAGGGCAATCAGCCCCAGCATTTT.

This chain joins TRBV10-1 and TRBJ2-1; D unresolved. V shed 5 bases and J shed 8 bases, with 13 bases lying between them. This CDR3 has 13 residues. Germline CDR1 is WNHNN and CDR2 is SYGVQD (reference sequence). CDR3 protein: CASSPTLIHEQFF. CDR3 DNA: TGCGCCAGCAGTCCGACCCTAATCCATGAGCAGTTCTTC.

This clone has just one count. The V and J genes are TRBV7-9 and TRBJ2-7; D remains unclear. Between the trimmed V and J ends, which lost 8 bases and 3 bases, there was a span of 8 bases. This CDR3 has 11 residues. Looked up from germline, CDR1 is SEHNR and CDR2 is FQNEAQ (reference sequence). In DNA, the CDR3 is TGTGCCAGCGCCAAGATCTACGAGCAGTACTTC. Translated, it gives CASAKIYEQYF. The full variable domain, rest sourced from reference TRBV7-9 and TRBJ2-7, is DTGVSQNPRHKITKRGQNVTFRCDPISEHNRLYWYRQTLGQGPEFLTYFQNEAQLEKSRLLSDRFSAERPKGSFSTLEIQRTEQGDSAMYLCASAKIYEQYFGPGTRLTVT.

CDR3 sequence (DNA): TGCGCCAGCAGCCAAGGGGGGACTAGCGGGAGTGAGACCCAGTACTTC. This sequence encodes CASSQGGTSGSETQYF. The chain has TRBV4-1 and TRBJ2-5; TRBD2 aligns across 14 bases. The germline CDR1 and CDR2 sequences are MGHRA and YSYEKL. V shed 1 base and J 5 bases; nucleotides not matched to a gene: 3. The CDR3 contains 16 residues.

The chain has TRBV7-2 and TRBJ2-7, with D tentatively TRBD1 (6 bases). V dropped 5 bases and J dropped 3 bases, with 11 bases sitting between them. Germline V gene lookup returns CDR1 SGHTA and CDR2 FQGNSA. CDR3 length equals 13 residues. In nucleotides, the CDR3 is TGTGCCAGCAGCCTAGGACAGAACTACGAGCAGTACTTC. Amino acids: CASSLGQNYEQYF.

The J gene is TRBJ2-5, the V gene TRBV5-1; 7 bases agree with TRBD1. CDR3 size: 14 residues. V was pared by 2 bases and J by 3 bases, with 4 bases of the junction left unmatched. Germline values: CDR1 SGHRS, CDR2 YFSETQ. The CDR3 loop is CASSLPTGEETQYF. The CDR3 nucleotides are TGCGCCAGCAGCTTACCAACAGGGGAAGAGACCCAGTACTTC. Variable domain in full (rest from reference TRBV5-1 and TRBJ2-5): KAGVTQTPRYLIKTRGQQVTLSCSPISGHRSVSWYQQTPGQGLQFLFEYFSETQRNKGNFPGRFSGRQFSNSRSEMNVSTLELGDSALYLCASSLPTGEETQYFGPGTRLLVL.

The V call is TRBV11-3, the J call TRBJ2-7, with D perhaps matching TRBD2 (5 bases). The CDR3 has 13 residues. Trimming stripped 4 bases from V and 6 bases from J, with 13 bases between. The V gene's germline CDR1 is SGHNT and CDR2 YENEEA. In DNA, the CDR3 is TGTGCCAGCAGCTCCCTGACTAAAGGCGAGCAGTACTTC. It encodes CASSSLTKGEQYF.

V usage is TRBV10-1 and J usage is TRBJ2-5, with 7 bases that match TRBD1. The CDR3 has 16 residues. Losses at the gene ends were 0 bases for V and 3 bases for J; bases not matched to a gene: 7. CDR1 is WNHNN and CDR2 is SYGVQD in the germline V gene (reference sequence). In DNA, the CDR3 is TGCGCCAGCAGTGAGTCATCGGCAGGGGGAGAAGAGACCCAGTACTTC. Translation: CASSESSAGGEETQYF.

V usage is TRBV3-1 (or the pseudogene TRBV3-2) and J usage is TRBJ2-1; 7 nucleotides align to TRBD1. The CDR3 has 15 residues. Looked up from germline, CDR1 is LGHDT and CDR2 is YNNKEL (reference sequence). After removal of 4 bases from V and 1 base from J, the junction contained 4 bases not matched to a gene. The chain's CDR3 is CASSRQGGSYNEQFF. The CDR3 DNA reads TGTGCCAGCAGCCGACAGGGTGGTTCCTACAATGAGCAGTTCTTC.

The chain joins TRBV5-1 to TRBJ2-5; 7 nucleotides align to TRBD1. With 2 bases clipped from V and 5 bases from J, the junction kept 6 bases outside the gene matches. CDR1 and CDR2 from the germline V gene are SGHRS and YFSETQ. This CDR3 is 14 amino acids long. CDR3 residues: CASSLTGVSETQYF. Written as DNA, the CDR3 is TGCGCCAGCAGCTTAACAGGGGTTTCGGAGACCCAGTACTTC.

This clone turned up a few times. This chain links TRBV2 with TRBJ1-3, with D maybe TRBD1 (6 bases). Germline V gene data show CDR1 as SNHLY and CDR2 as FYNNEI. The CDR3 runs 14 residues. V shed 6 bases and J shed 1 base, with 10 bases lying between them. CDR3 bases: TGTGCCAGCAGAGCAGGGGAATCTGGAAACACCATATATTTT. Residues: CASRAGESGNTIYF.

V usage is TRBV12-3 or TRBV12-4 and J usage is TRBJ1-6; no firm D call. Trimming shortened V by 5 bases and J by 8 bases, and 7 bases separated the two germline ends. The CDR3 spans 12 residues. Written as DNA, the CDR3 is TGTGCCAGCAGTAACAGAGATTCACCCCTCCACTTT. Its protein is CASSNRDSPLHF.

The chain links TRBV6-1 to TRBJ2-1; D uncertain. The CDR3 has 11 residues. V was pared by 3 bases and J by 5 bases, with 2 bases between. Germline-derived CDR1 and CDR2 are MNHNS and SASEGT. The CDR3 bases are TGTGCCAGCAGTGAGGACAATGAGCAGTTCTTC. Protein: CASSEDNEQFF.

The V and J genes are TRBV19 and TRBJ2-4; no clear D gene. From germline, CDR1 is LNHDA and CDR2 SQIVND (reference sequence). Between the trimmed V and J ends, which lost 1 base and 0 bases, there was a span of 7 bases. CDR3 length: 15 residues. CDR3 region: CASSIVERAKNIQYF. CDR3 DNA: TGTGCCAGTAGTATAGTGGAGAGAGCCAAAAACATTCAGTACTTC.

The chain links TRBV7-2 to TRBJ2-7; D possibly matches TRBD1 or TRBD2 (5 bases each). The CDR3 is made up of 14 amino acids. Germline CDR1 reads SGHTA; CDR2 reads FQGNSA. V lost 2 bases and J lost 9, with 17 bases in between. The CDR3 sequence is CASSLRGPRVAQYF. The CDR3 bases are TGTGCCAGCAGCTTAAGGGGACCCCGGGTGGCGCAGTACTTC.

CDR3 DNA: TGTGCCAGCAGCTTACATACCGGGACAGCGAACACTGAAGCTTTCTTT. Amino acids: CASSLHTGTANTEAFF. The chain couples TRBV7-8 to TRBJ1-1, with 7 bases fitting TRBD1. V shed 2 bases and J 1 base; nucleotides not matched to a gene: 7. Germline-derived CDR1 and CDR2 are SGHVS and FQNEAQ. The CDR3 covers 16 residues.

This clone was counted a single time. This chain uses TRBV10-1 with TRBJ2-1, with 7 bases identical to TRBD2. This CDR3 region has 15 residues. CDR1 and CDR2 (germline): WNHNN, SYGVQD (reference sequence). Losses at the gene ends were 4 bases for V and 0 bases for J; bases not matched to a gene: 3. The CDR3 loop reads CASSGGGSSYNEQFF. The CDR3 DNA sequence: TGCGCCAGCAGTGGAGGCGGGAGCTCCTACAATGAGCAGTTCTTC.

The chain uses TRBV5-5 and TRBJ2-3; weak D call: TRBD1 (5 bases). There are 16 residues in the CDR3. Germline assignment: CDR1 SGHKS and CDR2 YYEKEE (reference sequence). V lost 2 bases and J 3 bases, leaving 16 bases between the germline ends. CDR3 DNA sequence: TGTGCCAGCAGCTTCTACCTGACAGATCCTACAGATACGCAGTATTTT. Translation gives CASSFYLTDPTDTQYF.

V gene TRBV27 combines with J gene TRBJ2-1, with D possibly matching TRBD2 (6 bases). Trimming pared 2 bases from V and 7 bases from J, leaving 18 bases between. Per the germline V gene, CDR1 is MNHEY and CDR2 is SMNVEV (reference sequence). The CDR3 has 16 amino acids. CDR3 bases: TGTGCCAGCAGTTTAGGGGCGAGTGGCGGGACGAATGAGCAGTTCTTC. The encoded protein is CASSLGASGGTNEQFF.

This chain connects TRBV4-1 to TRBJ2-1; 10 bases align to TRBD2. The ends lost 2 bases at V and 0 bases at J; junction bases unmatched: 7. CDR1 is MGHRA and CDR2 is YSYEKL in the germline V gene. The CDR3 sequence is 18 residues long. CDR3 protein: CASSQQVLAGVSYNEQFF. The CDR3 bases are TGCGCCAGCAGCCAACAGGTTCTAGCGGGAGTCTCCTACAATGAGCAGTTCTTC.

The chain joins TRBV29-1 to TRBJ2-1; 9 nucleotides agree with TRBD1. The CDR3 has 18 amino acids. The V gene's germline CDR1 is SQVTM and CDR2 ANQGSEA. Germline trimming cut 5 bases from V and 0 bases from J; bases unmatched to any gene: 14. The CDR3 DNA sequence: TGCAGCGTTTCTAGGACAGGGGCGGACCGTAGCTCCTACAATGAGCAGTTCTTC. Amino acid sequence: CSVSRTGADRSSYNEQFF.

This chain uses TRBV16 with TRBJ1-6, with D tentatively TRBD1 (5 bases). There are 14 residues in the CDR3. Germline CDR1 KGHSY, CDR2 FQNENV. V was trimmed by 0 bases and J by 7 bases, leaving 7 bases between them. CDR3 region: CASSQSQGNSPLHF. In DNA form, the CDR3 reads TGTGCCAGCAGCCAATCCCAGGGAAATTCACCCCTCCACTTT.

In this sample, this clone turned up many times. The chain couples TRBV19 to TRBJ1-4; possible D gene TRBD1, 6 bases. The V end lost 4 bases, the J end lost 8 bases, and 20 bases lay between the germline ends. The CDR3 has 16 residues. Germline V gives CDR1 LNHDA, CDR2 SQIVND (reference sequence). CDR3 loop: CASSTGVTGVGEKLFF. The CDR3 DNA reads TGTGCCAGTAGTACAGGGGTCACGGGGGTTGGAGAAAAACTGTTTTTT.

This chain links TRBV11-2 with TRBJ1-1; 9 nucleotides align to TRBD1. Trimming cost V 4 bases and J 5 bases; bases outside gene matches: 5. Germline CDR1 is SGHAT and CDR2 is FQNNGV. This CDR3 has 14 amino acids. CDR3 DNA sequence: TGTGCCAGCAGCTCGGACAGGGGTGGTACTGAAGCTTTCTTT. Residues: CASSSDRGGTEAFF.

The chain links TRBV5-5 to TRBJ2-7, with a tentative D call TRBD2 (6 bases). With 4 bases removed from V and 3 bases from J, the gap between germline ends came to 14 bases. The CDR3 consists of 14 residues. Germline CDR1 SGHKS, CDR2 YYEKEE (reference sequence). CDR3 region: CASSTSWGGYEQYF. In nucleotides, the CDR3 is TGTGCCAGCAGCACCTCCTGGGGAGGCTACGAGCAGTACTTC.

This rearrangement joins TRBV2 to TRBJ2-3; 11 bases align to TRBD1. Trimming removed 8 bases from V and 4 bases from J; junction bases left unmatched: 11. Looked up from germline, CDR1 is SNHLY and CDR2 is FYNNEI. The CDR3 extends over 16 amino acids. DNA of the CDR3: TGTGCCAGCCGCTCGGCGGGACAGGGGGGCGCAGATACGCAGTATTTT. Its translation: CASRSAGQGGADTQYF. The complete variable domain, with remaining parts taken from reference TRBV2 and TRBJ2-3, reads EPEVTQTPSHQVTQMGQEVILRCVPISNHLYFYWYRQILGQKVEFLVSFYNNEISEKSEIFDDQFSVERPDGSNFTLKIRSTKLEDSAMYFCASRSAGQGGADTQYFGPGTRLTVL.